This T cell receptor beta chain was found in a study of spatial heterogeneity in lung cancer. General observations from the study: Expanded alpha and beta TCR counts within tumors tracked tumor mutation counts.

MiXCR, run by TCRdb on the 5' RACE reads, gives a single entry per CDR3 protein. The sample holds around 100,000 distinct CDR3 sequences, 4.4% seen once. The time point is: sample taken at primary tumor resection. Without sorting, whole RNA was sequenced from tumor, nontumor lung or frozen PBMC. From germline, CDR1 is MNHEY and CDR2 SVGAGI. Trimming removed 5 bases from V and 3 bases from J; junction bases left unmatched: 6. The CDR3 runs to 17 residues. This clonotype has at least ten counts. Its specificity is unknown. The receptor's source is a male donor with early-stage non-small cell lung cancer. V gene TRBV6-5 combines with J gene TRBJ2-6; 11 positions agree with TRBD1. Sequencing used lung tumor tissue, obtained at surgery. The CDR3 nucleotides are TGTGCCAGCAGTCTACGGACAGGGGGCGATGGGGCCAACGTCCTGACTTTC. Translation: CASSLRTGGDGANVLTF.